The text below deals with one T cell receptor (beta chain). The data were taken from a study of patients and donors after allogeneic stem cell transplantation. The CDR3 loop spans 16 amino acids. The V segment lost 5 bases and the J segment 3 bases; nucleotides outside the gene matches: 11. The germline V gene has CDR1 DFQATT and CDR2 SNEGSKA (reference sequence). Each CDR3 protein is one row after TCRdb ran MiXCR on the RT-PCR reads. The sample has about 160,000 distinct CDR3 sequences; 24% are singletons. Sequenced material: blood, either unsorted or a sorted T cell fraction (not recorded which). The TCR comes from a human donor who was either an allogeneic HSCT recipient or a stem cell or donor lymphocyte infusion donor (not recorded which). It is not recorded whose cells these are; they may come from a transplant donor. The V gene is TRBV20-1, the J gene TRBJ2-3; the match to TRBD2 covers 10 bases. CDR3 coding DNA: TGCAGTGCTCGATCTACTAGCGGGGCGGGAACAGATACGCAGTATTTT. Translation: CSARSTSGAGTDTQYF.